This T cell receptor (beta chain) derives from a study of CD8 T cells in ankylosing spondylitis. Points from the study as a whole: The study looked at matched synovial fluid samples from ankylosing spondylitis patients. Disease-linked clones were reported to be significantly enriched there. What seemed typical of ankylosing spondylitis blood was a TCR beta motif built from fewer than ten highly homologous variants. Disease-linked clones bore a CD8+ phenotype and were relatively rare in peripheral blood.

V shed 3 bases and J 0 bases; nucleotides not matched to a gene: 13. Germline CDR1 reads SGHRS; CDR2 reads YFSETQ. This CDR3 comprises 18 residues. This clonotype was counted at least ten times. Its target is not known. TCRdb re-analysed the 5' RACE reads in MiXCR, keeping a single row per CDR3 protein. The sample has 210,000 or so distinct CDR3 sequences; 7% to 10% are singletons. The receptor was derived from a female donor with ankylosing spondylitis or in good health (not recorded which). The sequenced sample consisted of blood, either unsorted or a sorted T cell fraction (not recorded which). The chain joins TRBV5-1 to TRBJ2-3, with TRBD2 identical over 7 bases. CDR3: CASSSYWTGGSSTDTQYF. CDR3 coding DNA: TGCGCCAGCAGCTCCTACTGGACGGGAGGTTCTAGCACAGATACGCAGTATTTT.